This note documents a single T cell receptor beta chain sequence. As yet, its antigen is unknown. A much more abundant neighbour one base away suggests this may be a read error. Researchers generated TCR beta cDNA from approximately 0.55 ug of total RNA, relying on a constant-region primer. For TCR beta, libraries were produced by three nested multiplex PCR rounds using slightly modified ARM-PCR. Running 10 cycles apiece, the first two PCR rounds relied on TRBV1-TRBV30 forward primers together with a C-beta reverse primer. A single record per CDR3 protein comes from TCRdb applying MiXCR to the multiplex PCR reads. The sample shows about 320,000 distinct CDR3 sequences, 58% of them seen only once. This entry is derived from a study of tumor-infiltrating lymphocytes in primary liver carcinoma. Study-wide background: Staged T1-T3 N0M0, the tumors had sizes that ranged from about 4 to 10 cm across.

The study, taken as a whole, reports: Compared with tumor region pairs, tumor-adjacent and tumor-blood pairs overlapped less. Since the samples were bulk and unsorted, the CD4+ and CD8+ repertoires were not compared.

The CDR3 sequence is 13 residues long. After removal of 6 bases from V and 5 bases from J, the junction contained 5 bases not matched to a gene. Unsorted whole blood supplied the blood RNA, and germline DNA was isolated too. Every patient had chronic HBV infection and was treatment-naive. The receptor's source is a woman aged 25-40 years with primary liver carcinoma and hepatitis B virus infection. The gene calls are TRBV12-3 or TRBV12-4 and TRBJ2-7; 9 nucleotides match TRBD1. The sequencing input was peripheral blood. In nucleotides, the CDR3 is TGTGCCAGCAGGGAACAGGGGGCCCACGAGCAGTACTTC. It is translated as CASREQGAHEQYF.